This TCR beta chain was retrieved from a study of CXCR3-negative and CXCR3-positive naive CD8 T cells. On the study more broadly: Per library, roughly 1.6 +/- 0.3 million reads; roughly 130 million TRB reads overall. Study-level findings and limits: Naive CXCR3-positive cells had TRB CDR3s more hydrophobic than those of CXCR3-negative naive cells. For naive cells, CXCR3-negative and CXCR3-positive subsets had similar TRBV-TRBJ usage; for memory cells, usage differed.

About this clonotype itself: Its specificity is unknown.

The TRB cDNA libraries were prepared by 5' RACE with UMI labels. TCRdb re-called the 5' RACE reads; one entry per CDR3 protein, DNA not given. The table for this sample gives some 140,000 distinct CDR3 sequences. Sorts that each held 300,000 cells were run in triplicate for every CD8+ T cell subset. Naive CD8+ T cells were CD45RO-CCR7+CD27+CD95-. CDR3 length equals 14 residues. The germline V gene encodes CDR1 MDHEN and CDR2 SYDVKM. The rearrangement links TRBV28 to TRBJ2-7. This TCR came from a human donor in good health. Some clones in this sample may be carry-over from other donors' samples. Sequenced: naive CXCR3+ CD8+ T cells from blood. The subset: CD45RO-CCR7+CD27+CD95- naive CD8+ T cells expressing CXCR3 (TNR3+). The CDR3 protein is CASSLSATSYEQYF.